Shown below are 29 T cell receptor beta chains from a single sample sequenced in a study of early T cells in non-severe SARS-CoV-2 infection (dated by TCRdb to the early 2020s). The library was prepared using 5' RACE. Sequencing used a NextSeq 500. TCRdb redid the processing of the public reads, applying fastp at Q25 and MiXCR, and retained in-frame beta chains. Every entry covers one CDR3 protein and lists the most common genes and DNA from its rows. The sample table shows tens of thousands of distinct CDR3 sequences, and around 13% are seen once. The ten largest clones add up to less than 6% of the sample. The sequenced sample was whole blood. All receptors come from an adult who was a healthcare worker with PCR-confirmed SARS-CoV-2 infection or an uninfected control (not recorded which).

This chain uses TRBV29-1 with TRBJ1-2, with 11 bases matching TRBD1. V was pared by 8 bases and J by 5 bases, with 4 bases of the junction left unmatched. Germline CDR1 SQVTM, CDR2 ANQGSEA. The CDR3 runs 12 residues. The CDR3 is CSTGDRGYGYTF. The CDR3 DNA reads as TGCAGCACGGGGGACAGGGGGTATGGCTACACCTTC.

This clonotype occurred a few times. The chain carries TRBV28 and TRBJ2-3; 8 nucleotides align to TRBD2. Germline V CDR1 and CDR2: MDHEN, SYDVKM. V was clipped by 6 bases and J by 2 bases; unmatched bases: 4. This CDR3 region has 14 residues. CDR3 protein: CASRLAGHTDTQYF. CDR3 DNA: TGTGCCAGCAGATTAGCGGGACACACAGATACGCAGTATTTT.

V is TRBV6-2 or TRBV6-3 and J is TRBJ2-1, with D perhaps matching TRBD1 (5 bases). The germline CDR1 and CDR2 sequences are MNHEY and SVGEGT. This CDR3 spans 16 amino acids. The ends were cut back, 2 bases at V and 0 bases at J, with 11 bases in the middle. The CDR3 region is CASSYGNRHSYNEQFF. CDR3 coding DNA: TGTGCCAGCAGTTACGGGAACAGGCACTCCTACAATGAGCAGTTCTTC.

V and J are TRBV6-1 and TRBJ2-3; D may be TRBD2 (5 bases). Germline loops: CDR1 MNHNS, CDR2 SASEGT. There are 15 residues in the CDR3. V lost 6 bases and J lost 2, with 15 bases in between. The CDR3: CASRFLAVSTDTQYF. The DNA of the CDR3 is TGTGCCAGCAGGTTCCTAGCAGTCTCCACAGATACGCAGTATTTT.

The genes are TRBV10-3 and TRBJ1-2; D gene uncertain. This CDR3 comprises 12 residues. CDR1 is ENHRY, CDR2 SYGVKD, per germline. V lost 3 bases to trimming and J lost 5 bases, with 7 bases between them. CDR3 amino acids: CAISEVGYGYTF. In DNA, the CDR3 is TGTGCCATCAGTGAAGTAGGATATGGCTACACCTTC.

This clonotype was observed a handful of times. The CDR3, as DNA: TGTGCCGCCTCTGAGGGGGCCGGGGAGCTGTTTTTT. Its protein product is CAASEGAGELFF. The chain couples TRBV28 to TRBJ2-2; a weak D match, TRBD1 (6 bases). CDR1 is MDHEN and CDR2 is SYDVKM in the germline V gene. This CDR3 contains 12 residues. V lost 11 bases, J lost 6 bases, and 13 bases lay in between.

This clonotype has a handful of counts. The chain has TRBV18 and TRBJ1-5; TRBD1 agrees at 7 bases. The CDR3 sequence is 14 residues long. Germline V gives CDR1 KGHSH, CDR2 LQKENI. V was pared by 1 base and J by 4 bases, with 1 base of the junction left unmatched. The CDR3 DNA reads TGTGCCAGCTCACCACTGACAGGGAATCAGCCCCAGCATTTT. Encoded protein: CASSPLTGNQPQHF.

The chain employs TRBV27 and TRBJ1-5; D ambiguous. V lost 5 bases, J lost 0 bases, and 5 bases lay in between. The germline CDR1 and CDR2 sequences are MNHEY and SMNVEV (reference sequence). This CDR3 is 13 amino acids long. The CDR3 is CASSHNSNQPQHF. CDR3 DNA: TGTGCCAGCAGTCACAATAGCAATCAGCCCCAGCATTTT.

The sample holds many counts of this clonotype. The CDR3 coding sequence is TGTGCCAGCAGTCTCAACTATGGCTACACCTTC. This gives the protein CASSLNYGYTF. The chain combines TRBV28 with TRBJ1-2; D remains unclear. Germline values: CDR1 MDHEN, CDR2 SYDVKM. This CDR3 is 11 amino acids long. Deletions cut 5 bases from V and 2 bases from J, with 3 bases between.

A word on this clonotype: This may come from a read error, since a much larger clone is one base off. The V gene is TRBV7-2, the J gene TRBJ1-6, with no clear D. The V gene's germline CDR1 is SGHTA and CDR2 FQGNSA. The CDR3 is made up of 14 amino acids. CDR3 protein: CASSLGVLNSPHHF. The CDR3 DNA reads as TGTGCCAGCAGCTTAGGCGTCCTTAATTCACCCCACCACTTT.

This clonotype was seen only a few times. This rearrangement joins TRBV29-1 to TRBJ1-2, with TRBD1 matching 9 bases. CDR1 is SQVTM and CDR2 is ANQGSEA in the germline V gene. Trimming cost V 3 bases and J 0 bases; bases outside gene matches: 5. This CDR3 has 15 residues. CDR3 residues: CSVDTGGRSNYGYTF. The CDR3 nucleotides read TGCAGCGTTGATACAGGGGGCAGATCTAACTATGGCTACACCTTC.

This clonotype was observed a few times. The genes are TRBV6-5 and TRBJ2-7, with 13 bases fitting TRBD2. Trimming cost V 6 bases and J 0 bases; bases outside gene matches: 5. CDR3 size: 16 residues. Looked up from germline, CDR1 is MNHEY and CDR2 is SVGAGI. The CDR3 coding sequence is TGTGCCAGCAGCGGAAGACTAGCGGGGGGCTCCTACGAGCAGTACTTC. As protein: CASSGRLAGGSYEQYF.

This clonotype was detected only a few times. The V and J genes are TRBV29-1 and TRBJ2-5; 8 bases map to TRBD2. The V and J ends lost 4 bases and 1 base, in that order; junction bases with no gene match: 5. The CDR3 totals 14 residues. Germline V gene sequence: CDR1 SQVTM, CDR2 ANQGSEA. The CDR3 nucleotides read TGCAGCGTTGCCAAGACTAGCGCCCAAGAGACCCAGTACTTC. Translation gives CSVAKTSAQETQYF.

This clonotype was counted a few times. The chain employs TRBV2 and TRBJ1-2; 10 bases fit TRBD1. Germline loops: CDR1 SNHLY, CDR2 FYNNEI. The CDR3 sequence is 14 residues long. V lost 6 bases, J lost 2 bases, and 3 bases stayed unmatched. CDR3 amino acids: CASRAGQGNYGYTF. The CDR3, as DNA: TGTGCCAGCAGGGCGGGACAGGGGAACTATGGCTACACCTTC. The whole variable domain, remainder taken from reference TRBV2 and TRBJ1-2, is EPEVTQTPSHQVTQMGQEVILRCVPISNHLYFYWYRQILGQKVEFLVSFYNNEISEKSEIFDDQFSVERPDGSNFTLKIRSTKLEDSAMYFCASRAGQGNYGYTFGSGTRLTVV.

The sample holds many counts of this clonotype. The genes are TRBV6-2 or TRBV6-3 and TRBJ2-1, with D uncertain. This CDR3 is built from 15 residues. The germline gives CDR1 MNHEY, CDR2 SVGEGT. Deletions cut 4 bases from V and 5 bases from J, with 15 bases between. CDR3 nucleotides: TGTGCCAGCAGTTCCCACCCCGACTTAAACAATGAGCAGTTCTTC. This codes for CASSSHPDLNNEQFF.

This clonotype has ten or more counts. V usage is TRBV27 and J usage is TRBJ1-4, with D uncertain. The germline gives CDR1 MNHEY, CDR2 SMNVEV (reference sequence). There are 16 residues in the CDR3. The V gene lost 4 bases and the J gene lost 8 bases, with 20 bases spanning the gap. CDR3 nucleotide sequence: TGTGCCAGCAGTTCTACTCTGACGTCGAGACGGGAAAAACTGTTTTTT. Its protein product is CASSSTLTSRREKLFF.

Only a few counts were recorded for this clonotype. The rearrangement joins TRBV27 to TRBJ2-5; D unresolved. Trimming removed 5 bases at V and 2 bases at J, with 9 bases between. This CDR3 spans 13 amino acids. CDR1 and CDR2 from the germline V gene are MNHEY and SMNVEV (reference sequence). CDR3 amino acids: CASSIREQETQYF. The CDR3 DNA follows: TGTGCCAGCAGTATCCGCGAGCAAGAGACCCAGTACTTC.

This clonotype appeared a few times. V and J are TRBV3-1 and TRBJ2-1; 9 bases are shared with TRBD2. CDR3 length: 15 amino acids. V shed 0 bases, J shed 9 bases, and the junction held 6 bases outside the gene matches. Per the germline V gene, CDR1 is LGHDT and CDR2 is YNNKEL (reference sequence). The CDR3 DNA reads TGTGCCAGCAGCCAAGATGTGGGACTAGCTCTTGAGCAGTTCTTC. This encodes CASSQDVGLALEQFF.

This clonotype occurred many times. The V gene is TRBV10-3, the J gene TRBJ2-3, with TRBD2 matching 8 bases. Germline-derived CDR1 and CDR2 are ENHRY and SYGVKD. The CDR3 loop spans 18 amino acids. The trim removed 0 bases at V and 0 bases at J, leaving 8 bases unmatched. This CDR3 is CAISESDPAGASTDTQYF. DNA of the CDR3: TGTGCCATCAGTGAGTCGGATCCAGCGGGGGCGAGCACAGATACGCAGTATTTT.

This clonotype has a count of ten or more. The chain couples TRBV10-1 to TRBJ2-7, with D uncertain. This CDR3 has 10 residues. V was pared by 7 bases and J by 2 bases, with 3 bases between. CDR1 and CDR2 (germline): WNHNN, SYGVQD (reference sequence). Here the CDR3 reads CASNTYEQYF. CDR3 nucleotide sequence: TGCGCCAGCAACACCTACGAGCAGTACTTC.

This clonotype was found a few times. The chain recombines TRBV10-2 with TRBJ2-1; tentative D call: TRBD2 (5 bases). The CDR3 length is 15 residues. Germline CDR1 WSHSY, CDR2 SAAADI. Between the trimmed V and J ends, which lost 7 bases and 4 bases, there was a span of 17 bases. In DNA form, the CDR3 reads TGCGCCAGCACGGTCCCCCAGCGGATATACAATGAGCAGTTCTTC. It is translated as CASTVPQRIYNEQFF.

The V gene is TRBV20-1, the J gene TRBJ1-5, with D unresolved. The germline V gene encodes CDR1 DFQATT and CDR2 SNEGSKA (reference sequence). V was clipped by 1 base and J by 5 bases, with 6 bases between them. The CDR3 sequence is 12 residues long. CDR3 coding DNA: TGCAGTGCTAGAGTCTATGATCAGCCCCAGCATTTT. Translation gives CSARVYDQPQHF.

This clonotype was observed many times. Written as DNA, the CDR3 is TGTGCCAGCAGTAGGGACACCTCAACCTACGAGCAGTACTTC. It is translated as CASSRDTSTYEQYF. V is TRBV28 and J is TRBJ2-7, with TRBD1 as a possible D gene (6 bases). CDR3 size: 14 residues. Per the germline V gene, CDR1 is MDHEN and CDR2 is SYDVKM. V was clipped by 5 bases and J by 2 bases, with 13 bases between them. Combining the CDR3 with reference TRBV28 and TRBJ2-7 gives the whole variable domain DVKVTQSSRYLVKRTGEKVFLECVQDMDHENMFWYRQDPGLGLRLIYFSYDVKMKEKGDIPEGYSVSREKKERFSLILESASTNQTSMYLCASSRDTSTYEQYFGPGTRLTVT.

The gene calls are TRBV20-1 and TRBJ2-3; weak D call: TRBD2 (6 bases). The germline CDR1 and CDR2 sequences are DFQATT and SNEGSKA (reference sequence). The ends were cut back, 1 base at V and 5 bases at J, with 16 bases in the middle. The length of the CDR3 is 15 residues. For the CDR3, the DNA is TGCAGTGCTAGAGTTGTGGGGCGGGATATAGATACGCAGTATTTT. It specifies CSARVVGRDIDTQYF.

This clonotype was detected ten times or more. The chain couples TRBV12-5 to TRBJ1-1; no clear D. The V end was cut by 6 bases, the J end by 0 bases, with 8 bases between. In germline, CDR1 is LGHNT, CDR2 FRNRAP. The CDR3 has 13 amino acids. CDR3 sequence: CASGQELNTEAFF. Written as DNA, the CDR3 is TGTGCTAGTGGCCAGGAGCTGAACACTGAAGCTTTCTTT.

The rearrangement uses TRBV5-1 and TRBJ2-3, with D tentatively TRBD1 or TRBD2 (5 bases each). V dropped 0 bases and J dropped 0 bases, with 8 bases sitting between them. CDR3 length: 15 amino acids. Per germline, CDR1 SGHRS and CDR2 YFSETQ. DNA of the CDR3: TGCGCCAGCAGCTTGGAAGGGGACAGCACAGATACGCAGTATTTT. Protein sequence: CASSLEGDSTDTQYF.

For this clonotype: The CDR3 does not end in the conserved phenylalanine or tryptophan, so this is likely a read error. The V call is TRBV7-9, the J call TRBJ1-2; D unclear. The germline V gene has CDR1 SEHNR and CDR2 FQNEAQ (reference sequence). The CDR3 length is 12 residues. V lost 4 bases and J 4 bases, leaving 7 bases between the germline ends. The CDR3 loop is CASSWDSYGYTY. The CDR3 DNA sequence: TGTGCCAGCAGCTGGGATAGCTATGGCTACACCTAC.

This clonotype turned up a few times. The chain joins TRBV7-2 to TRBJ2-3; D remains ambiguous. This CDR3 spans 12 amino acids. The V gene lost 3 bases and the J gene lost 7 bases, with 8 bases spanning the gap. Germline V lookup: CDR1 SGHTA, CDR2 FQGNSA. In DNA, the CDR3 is TGTGCCAGCAGCTTCCCGCAGCATACGCAGTATTTT. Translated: CASSFPQHTQYF. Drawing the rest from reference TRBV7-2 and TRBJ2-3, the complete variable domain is GAGVSQSPSNKVTEKGKDVELRCDPISGHTALYWYRQSLGQGLEFLIYFQGNSAPDKSGLPSDRFSAERTGGSVSTLTIQRTQQEDSAVYLCASSFPQHTQYFGPGTRLTVL.

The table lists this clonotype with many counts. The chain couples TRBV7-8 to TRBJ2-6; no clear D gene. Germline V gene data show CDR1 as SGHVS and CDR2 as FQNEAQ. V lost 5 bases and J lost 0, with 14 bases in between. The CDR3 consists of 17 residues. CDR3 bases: TGTGCCAGCAGCGCCGACATCCGCAGCTCTGGGGCCAACGTCCTGACTTTC. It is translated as CASSADIRSSGANVLTF.